This TCR beta chain was obtained from a study of T cell changes during pregnancy in multiple sclerosis. Trimming took 5 bases from V and 1 from J, leaving 14 bases between them. Germline assignment: CDR1 KGHSH and CDR2 LQKENI. The length of the CDR3 is 15 residues. The method was immunoSEQ multiplex PCR; TCRdb's version includes in-frame clones alone and lacks a portion of them. The sample yields about 53,000 clones, about nine tenths seen once. V is TRBV18 and J is TRBJ1-1, with D unresolved. The sequence came from a female donor with multiple sclerosis, enrolled in a pregnancy study. Sequenced material: CD4+ T cells from peripheral blood mononuclear cells, taken in the third trimester of pregnancy. For the CDR3, the DNA is TGTGCCAGCTCAACCCGGAGCCGCCAGAACACTGAAGCTTTCTTT. This encodes CASSTRSRQNTEAFF.